Given below is one TCR beta chain in context. The antigen is undetermined. The entry originates in a study of T cell repertoires in cytomegalovirus infection. Study background: Signatures in public TCR beta sequences pointed to both CMV infection and matching HLA type. Study-level points and caveats: Cumulative public TCR beta family frequency identified CMV carriers with the relevant HLA. Dominating the ex vivo response were HLA-C-restricted CMV-specific TCR beta clonotypes.

TCRdb ran MiXCR on the reads and lists one entry per CDR3 protein. This sample has 75,000 to 95,000 distinct CDR3 sequences, with approximately 46% found just once. The CDR3 contains 16 residues. Trimming took off 3 bases at V and 4 bases at J, with 18 bases between the two ends. The TCR sequence derives from a human donor in good health (CMV status not recorded). Some clones in this sample may be carry-over from other donors' samples. The sample was CD8+ T cells from cultured PBMCs, taken from culture after CMV antigen stimulation. This chain connects TRBV12-3 or TRBV12-4 to TRBJ1-2, with D possibly TRBD1 on 5 matching bases. This CDR3 reads CASSFWDAGQGYGYTF. CDR3 DNA sequence: TGTGCCAGCAGTTTCTGGGACGCCGGGCAGGGCTATGGCTACACCTTC.